The 12 T cell receptor beta chains in this list originate from one sample, sequenced in a study of graft-versus-host responses after intestinal transplantation. The method was immunoSEQ multiplex PCR; TCRdb's version includes in-frame clones alone and lacks a portion of them. The data hold about 90,000 clones, with about four fifths observed a single time. No cognate antigen is known for these TCRs. Sequencing was performed on unstimulated CD4+ T cells sorted from spleen or lymph node cells, taken before intestinal transplant. The receptors were gathered from a human donor who received an intestinal transplant.

This chain joins TRBV12-2 and TRBJ1-5; the table calls TRBD1, which could not be checked here. TRBV12-2 has pseudogene status. The CDR3 has 16 amino acids. CDR3 sequence (DNA): TGTGCAAGTCGCTTAGGGGCCGGCAGGGGGGATCAGCCCCAGCATTTT. Translation: CASRLGAGRGDQPQHF.

The chain recombines TRBV5-1 with TRBJ1-4; D unclear. The germline V and J ends were trimmed by 4 bases and 2 bases, with 12 bases remaining between them. The CDR3 has 15 amino acids. Germline V gene data show CDR1 as SGHRS and CDR2 as YFSETQ. This CDR3 is CASSPRPSTNEKLFF. The DNA of the CDR3 is TGCGCCAGCAGCCCGCGCCCGTCTACTAATGAAAAACTGTTTTTT.

The rearrangement uses TRBV2 and TRBJ2-7; 7 nucleotides match TRBD2. In germline, CDR1 is SNHLY, CDR2 FYNNEI. The CDR3 runs to 14 residues. With 8 bases clipped from V and 6 bases from J, the junction kept 13 bases outside the gene matches. In DNA form, the CDR3 reads TGTGCCAGCGGACCCCGGACTAGTAGCGGCGAGCAGTACTTC. This gives the protein CASGPRTSSGEQYF.

The chain recombines TRBV6-4 with TRBJ2-3; the match to TRBD2 covers 8 bases. This CDR3 comprises 13 residues. V dropped 3 bases and J dropped 6; count of bases not matched to a gene: 2. The germline gives CDR1 MRHNA, CDR2 SNTAGT. This CDR3 is CASSEQRGDTQYF. DNA for the CDR3: TGTGCCAGCAGTGAACAGCGGGGGGATACGCAGTATTTT.

The gene calls are TRBV4-2 and TRBJ2-7; TRBD2 agrees at 7 bases. There are 15 residues in the CDR3. With 1 base clipped from V and 5 bases from J, the junction kept 8 bases outside the gene matches. Germline CDR1 reads LGHNA; CDR2 reads YNFKEQ. Here the CDR3 DNA reads TGTGCCAGCAGCCAAGTTGGCGGGAGCCCTCACGAGCAGTACTTC. It yields the protein CASSQVGGSPHEQYF.

This clone has only one observation. The V gene is TRBV19, the J gene TRBJ2-3; 9 bases align to TRBD1. V was clipped by 10 bases and J by 4 bases; unmatched bases: 9. The length of the CDR3 is 14 residues. Germline assignment: CDR1 LNHDA and CDR2 SQIVND (reference sequence). CDR3 loop: CATCDRGVADTQYF. In nucleotides, the CDR3 is TGTGCCACATGCGACAGGGGGGTCGCAGATACGCAGTATTTT.

This clone was seen only once. The chain is built from TRBV29-1 and TRBJ2-2; the D gene is possibly TRBD1 (5 bases). This CDR3 comprises 12 residues. Between the trimmed V and J ends, which lost 6 bases and 8 bases, there was a span of 13 bases. CDR1 SQVTM and CDR2 ANQGSEA come from the germline V gene. The CDR3 nucleotides read TGCAGCGTAAGGGGAACCTGGGGGGAGCTGTTTTTT. It translates to CSVRGTWGELFF.

As regards this clone: At the DNA level, this CDR3 is encoded by other sequences in the same sample as well. The chain recombines TRBV19 with TRBJ2-7; tentative D call: TRBD2 (6 bases). The CDR3 contains 13 residues. The germline V and J ends were trimmed by 3 bases and 3 bases, with 9 bases remaining between them. Germline-derived CDR1 and CDR2 are LNHDA and SQIVND (reference sequence). CDR3 sequence reads: CASSISGDYEQYF. Here the CDR3 DNA reads TGTGCCAGTAGTATCTCGGGAGACTACGAGCAGTACTTC. Together with reference TRBV19 and TRBJ2-7, the CDR3 gives the full variable domain: DGGITQSPKYLFRKEGQNVTLSCEQNLNHDAMYWYRQDPGQGLRLIYYSQIVNDFQKGDIAEGYSVSREKKESFPLTVTSAQKNPTAFYLCASSISGDYEQYFGPGTRLTVT.

This chain connects TRBV5-6 to TRBJ1-6; TRBD1 is a possible D gene (6 bases). The CDR3 loop spans 14 amino acids. The germline gives CDR1 SGHDT, CDR2 YYEEEE. Deletions cut 5 bases from V and 7 bases from J, with 13 bases between. As DNA, the CDR3 is TGTGCCAGCAGAATCGACAGGATCAATTCACCCCTCCACTTT. Its translation is CASRIDRINSPLHF. The entire variable domain, with the rest obtained from reference TRBV5-6 and TRBJ1-6, is as follows: DAGVTQSPTHLIKTRGQQVTLRCSPKSGHDTVSWYQQALGQGPQFIFQYYEEEERQRGNFPDRFSGHQFPNYSSELNVNALLLGDSALYLCASRIDRINSPLHFGNGTRLTVT.

The chain joins TRBV19 to TRBJ1-5; 9 nucleotides line up with TRBD1. CDR3 length equals 17 residues. Germline loops: CDR1 LNHDA, CDR2 SQIVND (reference sequence). V lost 4 bases and J lost 2; bases outside the gene matches: 9. CDR3 nucleotides: TGTGCCAGTAGTACGCACAGGGGGCAATGGGGCAATCAGCCCCAGCATTTT. Its protein product is CASSTHRGQWGNQPQHF.

The chain combines TRBV27 with TRBJ1-5; 9 nucleotides line up with TRBD1. This CDR3 spans 17 amino acids. Germline CDR1 reads MNHEY; CDR2 reads SMNVEV (reference sequence). J gave up 4 bases and V 5 bases, and 12 bases lay outside the gene matches. CDR3 region: CASSMPNIQGANQPQHF. For the CDR3, the DNA is TGTGCCAGCAGTATGCCTAACATACAGGGGGCGAATCAGCCCCAGCATTTT.

The V call is TRBV19, the J call TRBJ1-2; TRBD1 matches 7 bases. The CDR3 has 14 residues. The germline V gene encodes CDR1 LNHDA and CDR2 SQIVND (reference sequence). V lost 5 bases to trimming and J lost 4 bases; unmatched junction nucleotides: 7. The CDR3 DNA follows: TGTGCCAGTAGTTCAAAGACAGGGTTCTATGGCTACACCTTC. Translation: CASSSKTGFYGYTF.